The rows below give T cell receptor beta chains drawn from one sample of a study of cytomegalovirus exposure and HLA in healthy donors. Sequencing used immunoSEQ multiplex PCR; TCRdb keeps in-frame clones, though not all of them. The repertoire holds 85,000 to 100,000 clones, with roughly 63% as singletons. Sequenced: PBMCs. These receptors came from a man aged 50 or older in good health and CMV-seronegative. CDR3s include the opening cysteine and the closing phenylalanine or tryptophan. A D gene is named only where the DNA matches it firmly. The size field is filled for only some rows; it gives once, few, many or a size class.

TRBD1	TRBJ2-3	-	TRBV7-6	TGTGCCAGCAGCTTAGATTTGTTCCGGACCCCTCCTGCGGGACAGGGAGGGGATACGCAGTATTTT	CASSLDLFRTPPAGQGGDTQYF
-	TRBJ2-2	-	TRBV19	TGTGCCAGTAGTTTTCTGGGCGGGCACACCGGGGAGCTGTTTTTT	CASSFLGGHTGELFF
TRBD1	TRBJ1-6	-	TRBV4-1	TGCGCCAGCGCGACAGGGAGTCTGAATTCACCCCTCCACTTT	CASATGSLNSPLHF
-	TRBJ1-2	few	TRBV30	TGTGCCTGGAGTGTACCGGCCCCACAGGCCCCAACTTATGGCTACACCTTC	CAWSVPAPQAPTYGYTF
-	TRBJ1-5	-	TRBV29-1	TGCAGCGTTGCAGGGTATCGCAATCAGCCCCAGCATTTT	CSVAGYRNQPQHF
TRBD2	TRBJ2-1	-	TRBV11-3	TGTGCCAGCAGCTTAGCGCGGGGGGGGTACAATGAGCAGTTCTTC	CASSLARGGYNEQFF
TRBD1	TRBJ1-5	-	TRBV6-6	TGTGCCAGCAGAGACAGGGGTGCTCAGCCCCAGCATTTT	CASRDRGAQPQHF
TRBD1	TRBJ1-3	once	TRBV2	TGTGCCAGCTCCTTGGGGACAGGGGACGTCGGCAACACCATATATTTT	CASSLGTGDVGNTIYF
-	TRBJ1-1	few	TRBV5-4	TGTGCCAGCAGCGCCCCCACAGGATTGAACACTGAAGCTTTCTTT	CASSAPTGLNTEAFF
TRBD1	TRBJ1-5	once	TRBV5-6	TGTGCCAGCAGCCGGACAGGGGTGCGGCAGCCCCAGCATTTT	CASSRTGVRQPQHF
-	TRBJ1-5	-	TRBV7-2	TGTGCCAGCAGCTTAGTATGGGGCCAGCCCCAGCATTTT	CASSLVWGQPQHF
TRBD1	TRBJ2-1	-	TRBV5-1	TGCGCCAGCAAGGGACAGGGTGCGAACAATGAGCAGTTCTTC	CASKGQGANNEQFF
TRBD2	TRBJ2-3	-	TRBV28	TGTGCCAGCAGTTCCTTAGCGGGGGGTGCTGTCGATACGCAGTATTTT	CASSSLAGGAVDTQYF
-	TRBJ1-3	-	TRBV7-2	TGTGCCAGCAGCTTACGGACTTCCGTCTCTGGAAACACCATATATTTT	CASSLRTSVSGNTIYF
-	TRBJ1-1	few	TRBV5-6	TGTGCCAGCAGCTGGGGGGTGTATCGGCGGCAGTACACTGAAGCTTTCTTT	CASSWGVYRRQYTEAFF
-	TRBJ2-2	-	TRBV5-1	TGCGCCAGCAGCTTGGGACTACAGAACACCGGGGAGCTGTTTTTT	CASSLGLQNTGELFF